This TCR beta chain derives from a study of blood T cell repertoires in COVID-19. Trimming left V 4 bases short and J 1 base short, with 4 bases between. Germline V gene lookup returns CDR1 SGHTA and CDR2 FQGTGA. CDR3 length equals 12 residues. TCRdb's table, derived via immunoSEQ multiplex PCR, lists solely in-frame clones and lacks some. The repertoire consists of about 200,000 clones, with 86% occurring once and the leading ten covering around 6.5%. This chain links TRBV7-3 with TRBJ2-5; D is undetermined. This sequence originates from a man older than 75 with acute or convalescent COVID-19. Input material: peripheral blood. In DNA form, the CDR3 reads TGTGCCAGCAGCTCCGGCCAAGAGACCCAGTACTTC. Its translation: CASSSGQETQYF.